Each of the 18 T cell receptor beta chains below was sequenced from the same sample in a study of neurological immune-mediated disorders. Using its own MiXCR run on the 5' RACE reads, TCRdb lists one record per CDR3 protein. The sample has some 41,000 distinct CDR3 sequences; about 14% are singletons. Material: CD4+ T cells from blood. These receptors came from a woman in her sixties or seventies with HTLV-1-associated myelopathy (HAM/TSP).

This clonotype was found many times. The gene calls are TRBV20-1 and TRBJ1-5, with D uncertain. Germline V CDR1 and CDR2: DFQATT, SNEGSKA (reference sequence). The length of the CDR3 is 16 residues. The ends were cut back, 3 bases at V and 2 bases at J, with 17 bases in the middle. The CDR3 loop reads CSASLPGTGGNQPQHF. The CDR3 bases are TGCAGTGCTAGCCTCCCGGGAACGGGTGGCAATCAGCCCCAGCATTTT.

This clonotype turned up a few times. The chain is built from TRBV20-1 and TRBJ2-5; D might be TRBD1 (6 bases). Per the germline V gene, CDR1 is DFQATT and CDR2 is SNEGSKA (reference sequence). Trimming cost V 6 bases and J 2 bases, with 16 bases left between them. The CDR3 extends over 14 amino acids. CDR3 protein: CSAIRGTGQETQYF. DNA for the CDR3: TGCAGTGCCATACGCGGAACAGGGCAAGAGACCCAGTACTTC.

There are many counts of this clonotype. The chain couples TRBV7-9 to TRBJ1-4, with D possibly being TRBD1 (5 bases). The CDR3 has 15 residues. With 4 bases removed from V and 2 bases from J, the gap between germline ends came to 11 bases. CDR1 is SEHNR, CDR2 FQNEAQ, per germline (reference sequence). CDR3 DNA: TGTGCCAGCAGCTCACCGGGGGGTACTAATGAAAAACTGTTTTTT. This gives the protein CASSSPGGTNEKLFF.

This clonotype was recorded at least ten times. The rearrangement links TRBV20-1 to TRBJ2-4; 8 nucleotides align to TRBD2. The CDR3 length is 15 residues. V lost 4 bases, J lost 8 bases, and 13 bases stayed unmatched. Germline CDR1 is DFQATT and CDR2 is SNEGSKA (reference sequence). CDR3 in DNA: TGCAGTGCTATGGTTTCGGGGGGGGCTCCCGACATTCAGTACTTC. Translating gives CSAMVSGGAPDIQYF.

This clonotype was detected many times. The CDR3 bases are TGCGCCAGCAGCTTGGAACCTAGGGCAGATACGCAGTATTTT. Amino acids: CASSLEPRADTQYF. V is TRBV5-1 and J is TRBJ2-3; unclear D gene. The CDR3 covers 14 residues. Trimming removed 0 bases at V and 4 bases at J, with 9 bases between. Per the germline V gene, CDR1 is SGHRS and CDR2 is YFSETQ.

In its sample, this clonotype was seen many times. V and J are TRBV7-9 and TRBJ2-1; 9 bases are shared with TRBD2. Per the germline V gene, CDR1 is SEHNR and CDR2 is FQNEAQ (reference sequence). V shed 2 bases and J 7 bases; nucleotides not matched to a gene: 0. This CDR3 contains 13 residues. As DNA, the CDR3 is TGTGCCAGCAGCTTAAGCGGGGGGAATGAGCAGTTCTTC. Protein: CASSLSGGNEQFF.

This clonotype was counted at least ten times. The chain couples TRBV5-1 to TRBJ2-5; D is perhaps TRBD1 or TRBD2 (6 bases each). In germline, CDR1 is SGHRS, CDR2 YFSETQ. This CDR3 has 15 residues. Trimming took off 5 bases at V and 1 base at J, with 15 bases between the two ends. The DNA of the CDR3 is TGCGCCAGCAGACCAAGGGGGGACCCCCAAGAGACCCAGTACTTC. Protein sequence: CASRPRGDPQETQYF.

This clonotype qualifies as medium-sized (0.01 to 0.1%). The rearrangement uses TRBV7-2 and TRBJ2-6; 13 bases match TRBD2. The CDR3 sequence is 17 residues long. Germline CDR1 and CDR2: SGHTA and FQGNSA. V was clipped by 4 bases and J by 1 base; unmatched bases: 1. CDR3 in DNA: TGTGCCAGCAGCTGGACTAGCGGGGGATCTGGGGCCAACGTCCTGACTTTC. Translating it yields CASSWTSGGSGANVLTF.

This clonotype was counted many times. The chain employs TRBV14 and TRBJ2-2, with TRBD1 identical over 10 bases. The length of the CDR3 is 18 residues. The V gene's germline CDR1 is SGHDN and CDR2 FVKESK. J gave up 0 bases and V 1 base, and 5 bases lay outside the gene matches. CDR3: CASSQAWGQGSNTGELFF. CDR3 bases: TGTGCCAGCAGCCAAGCCTGGGGACAGGGGTCGAACACCGGGGAGCTGTTTTTT.

This clonotype showed up many times. This chain connects TRBV6-1 to TRBJ1-1; D is unresolved. The CDR3 is 11 residues long. Trimming took 9 bases from V and 1 from J, leaving 6 bases between them. CDR1 and CDR2 from the germline V gene are MNHNS and SASEGT. In nucleotides, the CDR3 is TGTGCCAGTCGAAAGAACACTGAAGCTTTCTTT. Translation: CASRKNTEAFF.

This clonotype was seen repeatedly, ten times or more. The V and J genes are TRBV7-7 and TRBJ2-3, with 9 bases aligning to TRBD2. J lost 7 bases, V lost 4 bases, and 12 bases had no gene match. The CDR3 extends over 16 amino acids. CDR1 is SSHAT, CDR2 FNYEAQ, per germline (reference sequence). CDR3 amino acids: CASSSALAGNRNTQYF. In DNA, the CDR3 is TGTGCCAGCAGCTCCGCGCTAGCGGGGAACCGAAATACGCAGTATTTT.

This clonotype was detected ten times or more. The rearrangement joins TRBV19 to TRBJ1-4; D is unresolved. CDR3 size: 16 residues. V was cut by 3 bases and J by 8 bases, with 19 bases left in between. Germline CDR1 is LNHDA and CDR2 is SQIVND (reference sequence). CDR3: CASSIRTGPREEKLFF. The DNA of the CDR3 is TGTGCCAGTAGTATCCGGACCGGCCCACGAGAAGAAAAACTGTTTTTT.

This clonotype came up many times. The chain couples TRBV5-1 to TRBJ2-3; TRBD1 agrees at 7 bases. Trimming removed 3 bases from V and 0 bases from J; junction bases left unmatched: 4. This CDR3 has 15 residues. Germline lookup yields CDR1 SGHRS and CDR2 YFSETQ. The CDR3 region is CASSYRGRSTDTQYF. CDR3 sequence (DNA): TGCGCCAGCAGCTACAGGGGAAGGAGCACAGATACGCAGTATTTT.

In this sample, this clonotype turned up many times. This rearrangement joins TRBV11-2 to TRBJ2-2; D perhaps matches TRBD2 (6 bases). The CDR3 is made up of 15 amino acids. The germline V gene has CDR1 SGHAT and CDR2 FQNNGV. V was shortened by 3 bases and J by 2 bases, with 10 bases between the two germline ends. This chain's CDR3 is CASSFGLFNTGELFF. The CDR3 DNA follows: TGTGCCAGCAGCTTCGGACTATTTAACACCGGGGAGCTGTTTTTT.

The V gene is TRBV7-9, the J gene TRBJ2-1; D might be TRBD1 (6 bases). The CDR3 runs 13 residues. V was pared by 0 bases and J by 12 bases, with 12 bases between. From germline, CDR1 is SEHNR and CDR2 FQNEAQ (reference sequence). The DNA of the CDR3 is TGTGCCAGCAGCTTAGCTGAGGGGGTGGGGCAGTTCTTC. Protein product: CASSLAEGVGQFF.

This clonotype occurred many times. This chain connects TRBV29-1 to TRBJ1-3; D remains ambiguous. The CDR3 totals 12 residues. Germline V gene data show CDR1 as SQVTM and CDR2 as ANQGSEA. V lost 5 bases to trimming and J lost 0 bases, with 5 bases between them. CDR3 nucleotides: TGCAGCGTTAAGGCCTCTGGAAACACCATATATTTT. Translating gives CSVKASGNTIYF.

By its share, this clonotype is medium-sized. The chain combines TRBV20-1 with TRBJ1-1; D is perhaps TRBD1 (6 bases). Germline loops: CDR1 DFQATT, CDR2 SNEGSKA (reference sequence). This CDR3 spans 14 amino acids. V was clipped by 0 bases and J by 8 bases, with 16 bases between them. This CDR3 is CSARDGGRHTEAFF. The CDR3 bases are TGCAGTGCTAGAGATGGGGGCAGGCATACCGAAGCTTTCTTT.

This clonotype has a count of ten or more. The V gene is TRBV5-1, the J gene TRBJ1-1; 9 positions agree with TRBD1. CDR3 length equals 15 residues. Germline V lookup: CDR1 SGHRS, CDR2 YFSETQ. V gave up 4 bases and J gave up 7 bases; unmatched junction bases: 11. The CDR3 DNA is TGCGCCAGCAGCAGGACAGGGGACAGTGGAAGTGAAGCTTTCTTT. This encodes CASSRTGDSGSEAFF.